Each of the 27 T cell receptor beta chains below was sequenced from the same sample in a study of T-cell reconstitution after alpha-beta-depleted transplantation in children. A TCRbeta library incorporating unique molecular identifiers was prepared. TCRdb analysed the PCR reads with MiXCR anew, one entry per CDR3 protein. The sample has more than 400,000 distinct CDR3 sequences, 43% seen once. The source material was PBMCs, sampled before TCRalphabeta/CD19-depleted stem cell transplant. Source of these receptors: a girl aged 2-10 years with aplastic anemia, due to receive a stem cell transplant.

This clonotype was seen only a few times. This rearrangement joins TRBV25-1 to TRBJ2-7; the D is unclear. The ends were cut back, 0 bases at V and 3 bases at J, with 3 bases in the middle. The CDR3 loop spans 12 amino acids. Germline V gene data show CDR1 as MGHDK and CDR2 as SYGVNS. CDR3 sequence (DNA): TGTGCCAGCAGTGAATATAACTACGAGCAGTACTTC. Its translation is CASSEYNYEQYF.

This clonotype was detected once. CDR3 residues: CSVEVSGEQYF. The CDR3 DNA sequence: TGCAGCGTTGAGGTTTCGGGCGAGCAGTACTTC. J is TRBJ2-7 and V is TRBV29-1; D gene ambiguous. Between the trimmed V and J ends, which lost 3 bases and 6 bases, there was a span of 9 bases. The germline CDR1 and CDR2 sequences are SQVTM and ANQGSEA. The CDR3 runs 11 residues.

The CDR3 DNA reads as TGCGCCAGCAGCCGGACTAGCGGGAGCGCCTACAATGAGCAGTTCTTC. This gives the protein CASSRTSGSAYNEQFF. The V and J genes are TRBV4-1 and TRBJ2-1, with 13 bases fitting TRBD2. Looked up from germline, CDR1 is MGHRA and CDR2 is YSYEKL. The J segment lost 2 bases and the V segment lost 4 bases, leaving 2 bases of the junction unmatched. The CDR3 covers 16 residues.

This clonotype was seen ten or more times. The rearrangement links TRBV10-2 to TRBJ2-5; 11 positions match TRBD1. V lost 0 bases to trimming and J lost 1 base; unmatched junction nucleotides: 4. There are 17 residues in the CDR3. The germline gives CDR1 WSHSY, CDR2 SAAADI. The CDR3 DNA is TGCGCCAGCAGTGAGTCGACTGGGACAGGGGGCCAAGAGACCCAGTACTTC. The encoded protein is CASSESTGTGGQETQYF.

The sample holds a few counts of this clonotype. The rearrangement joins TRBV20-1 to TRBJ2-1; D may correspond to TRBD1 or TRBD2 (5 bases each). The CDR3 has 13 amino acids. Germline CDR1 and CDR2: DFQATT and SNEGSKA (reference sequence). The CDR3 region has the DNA TGCTGCGCGGGCAGGGCCCCGGACAATGAGCAGTTCTTC. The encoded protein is CCAGRAPDNEQFF.

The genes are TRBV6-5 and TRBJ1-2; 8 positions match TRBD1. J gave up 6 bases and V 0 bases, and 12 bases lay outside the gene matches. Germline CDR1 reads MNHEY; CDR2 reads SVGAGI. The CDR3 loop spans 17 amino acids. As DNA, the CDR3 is TGTGCCAGCAGTTACTCGCAGGTTCAGGGGGCATTAAATGGCTACACCTTC. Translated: CASSYSQVQGALNGYTF.

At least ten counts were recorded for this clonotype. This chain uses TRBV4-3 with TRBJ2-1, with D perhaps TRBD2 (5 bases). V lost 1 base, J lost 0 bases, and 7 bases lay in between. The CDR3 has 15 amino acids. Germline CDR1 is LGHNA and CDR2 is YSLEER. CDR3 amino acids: CASSQGGSSYNEQFF. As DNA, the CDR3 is TGCGCCAGCAGCCAAGGAGGGAGCTCCTACAATGAGCAGTTCTTC.

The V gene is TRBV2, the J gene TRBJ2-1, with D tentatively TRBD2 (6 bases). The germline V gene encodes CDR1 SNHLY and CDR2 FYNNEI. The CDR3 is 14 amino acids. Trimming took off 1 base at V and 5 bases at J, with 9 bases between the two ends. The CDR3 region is CASSEDLAHNEQFF. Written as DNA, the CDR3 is TGTGCCAGCAGTGAAGACCTAGCGCACAATGAGCAGTTCTTC.

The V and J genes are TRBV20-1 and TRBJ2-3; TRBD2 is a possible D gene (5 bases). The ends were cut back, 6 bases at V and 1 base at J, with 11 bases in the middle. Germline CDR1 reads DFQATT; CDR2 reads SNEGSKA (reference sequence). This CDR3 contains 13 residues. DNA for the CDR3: TGCAGTGCGAGGGCAACCGGCACAGATACGCAGTATTTT. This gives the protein CSARATGTDTQYF.

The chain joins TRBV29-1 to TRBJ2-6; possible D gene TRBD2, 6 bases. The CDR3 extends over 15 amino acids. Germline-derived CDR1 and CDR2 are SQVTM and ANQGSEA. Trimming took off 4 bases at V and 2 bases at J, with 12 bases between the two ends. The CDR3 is CSVGPPGAGANVLTF. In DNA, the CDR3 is TGCAGCGTTGGCCCGCCGGGGGCTGGGGCCAACGTCCTGACTTTC. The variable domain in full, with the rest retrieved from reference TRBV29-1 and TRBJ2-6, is SAVISQKPSRDICQRGTSLTIQCQVDSQVTMMFWYRQQPGQSLTLIATANQGSEATYESGFVIDKFPISRPNLTFSTLTVSNMSPEDSSIYLCSVGPPGAGANVLTFGAGSRLTVL.

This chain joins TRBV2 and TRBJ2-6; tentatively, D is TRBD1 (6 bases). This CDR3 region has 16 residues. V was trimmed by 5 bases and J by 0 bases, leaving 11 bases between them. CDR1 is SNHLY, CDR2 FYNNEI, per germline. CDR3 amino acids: CASSTGLFSGANVLTF. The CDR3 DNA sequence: TGTGCCAGCAGTACAGGGCTCTTCTCTGGGGCCAACGTCCTGACTTTC.

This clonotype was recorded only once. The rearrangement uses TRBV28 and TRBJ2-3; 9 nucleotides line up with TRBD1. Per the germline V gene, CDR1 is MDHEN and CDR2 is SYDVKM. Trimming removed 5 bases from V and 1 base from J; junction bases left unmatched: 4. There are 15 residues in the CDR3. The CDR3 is CASSHRDRGTDTQYF. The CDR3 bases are TGTGCCAGCAGTCACCGGGACAGGGGCACAGATACGCAGTATTTT.

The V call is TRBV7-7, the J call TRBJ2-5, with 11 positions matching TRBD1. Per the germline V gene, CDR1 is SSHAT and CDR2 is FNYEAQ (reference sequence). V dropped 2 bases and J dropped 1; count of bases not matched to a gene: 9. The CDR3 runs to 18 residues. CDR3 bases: TGTGCCAGCAGCTTACGGGGGACAGGGGGAAGTTTCCAAGAGACCCAGTACTTC. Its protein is CASSLRGTGGSFQETQYF.

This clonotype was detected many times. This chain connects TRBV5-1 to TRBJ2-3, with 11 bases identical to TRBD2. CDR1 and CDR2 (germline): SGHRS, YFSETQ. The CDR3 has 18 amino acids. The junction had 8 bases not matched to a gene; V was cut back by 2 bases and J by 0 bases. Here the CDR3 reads CASSFSGTSGPSTDTQYF. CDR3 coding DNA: TGCGCCAGCAGCTTCTCCGGGACTAGCGGACCGAGCACAGATACGCAGTATTTT.

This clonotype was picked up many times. The CDR3 sequence: CSATTGGGPGELFF. The CDR3, as DNA: TGCAGTGCCACGACCGGGGGAGGGCCCGGGGAGCTGTTTTTT. The chain links TRBV20-1 to TRBJ2-2, with 7 bases lining up with TRBD2. The CDR3 contains 14 residues. Germline trimming cut 6 bases from V and 6 bases from J; bases unmatched to any gene: 10. CDR1 DFQATT and CDR2 SNEGSKA come from the germline V gene (reference sequence).

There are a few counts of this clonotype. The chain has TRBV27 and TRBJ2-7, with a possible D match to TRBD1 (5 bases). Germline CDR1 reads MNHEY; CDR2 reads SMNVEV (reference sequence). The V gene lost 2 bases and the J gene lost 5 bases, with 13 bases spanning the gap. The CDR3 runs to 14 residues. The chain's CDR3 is CASSLQGRWNEQYF. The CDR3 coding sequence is TGTGCCAGCAGTTTACAGGGAAGATGGAACGAGCAGTACTTC.

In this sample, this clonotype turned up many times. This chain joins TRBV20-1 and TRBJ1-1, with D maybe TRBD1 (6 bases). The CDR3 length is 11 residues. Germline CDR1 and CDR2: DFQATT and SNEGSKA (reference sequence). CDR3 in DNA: TGCAGGGGGGCCGTGAACACTGAAGCTTTCTTT. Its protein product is CRGAVNTEAFF.

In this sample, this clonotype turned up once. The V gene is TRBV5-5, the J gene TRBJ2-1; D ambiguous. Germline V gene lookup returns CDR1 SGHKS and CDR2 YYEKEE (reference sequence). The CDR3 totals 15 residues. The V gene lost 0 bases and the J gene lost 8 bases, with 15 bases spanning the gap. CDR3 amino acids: CASSLARRTNHEQFF. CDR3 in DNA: TGTGCCAGCAGCTTGGCGCGTCGGACCAACCATGAGCAGTTCTTC.

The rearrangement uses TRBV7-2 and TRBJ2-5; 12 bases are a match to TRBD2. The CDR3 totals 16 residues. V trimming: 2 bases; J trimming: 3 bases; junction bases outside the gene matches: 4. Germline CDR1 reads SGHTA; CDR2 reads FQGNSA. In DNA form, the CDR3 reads TGTGCCAGCAGCTTAATTCTAGCGGGAGGGGAAGAGACCCAGTACTTC. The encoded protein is CASSLILAGGEETQYF. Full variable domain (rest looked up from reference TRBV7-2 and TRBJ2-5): GAGVSQSPSNKVTEKGKDVELRCDPISGHTALYWYRQSLGQGLEFLIYFQGNSAPDKSGLPSDRFSAERTGGSVSTLTIQRTQQEDSAVYLCASSLILAGGEETQYFGPGTRLLVL.

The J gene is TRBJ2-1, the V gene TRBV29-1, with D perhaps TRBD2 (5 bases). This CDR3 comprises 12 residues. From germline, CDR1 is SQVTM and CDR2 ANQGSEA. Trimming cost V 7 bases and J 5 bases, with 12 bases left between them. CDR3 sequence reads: CSARGYDNEQFF. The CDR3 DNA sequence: TGCAGCGCCCGGGGTTACGACAATGAGCAGTTCTTC.

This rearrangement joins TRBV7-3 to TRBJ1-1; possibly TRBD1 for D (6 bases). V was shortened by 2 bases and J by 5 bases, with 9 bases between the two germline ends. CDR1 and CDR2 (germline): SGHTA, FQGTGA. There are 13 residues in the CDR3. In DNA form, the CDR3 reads TGTGCCAGCAGCTTAGACAGGATGACTGAAGCTTTCTTT. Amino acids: CASSLDRMTEAFF.

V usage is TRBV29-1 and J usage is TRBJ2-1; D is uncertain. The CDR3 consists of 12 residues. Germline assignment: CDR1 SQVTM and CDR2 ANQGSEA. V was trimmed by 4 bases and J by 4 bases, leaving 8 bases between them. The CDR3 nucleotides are TGCAGCGTTGGGCCTAATTACAATGAGCAGTTCTTC. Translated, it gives CSVGPNYNEQFF.

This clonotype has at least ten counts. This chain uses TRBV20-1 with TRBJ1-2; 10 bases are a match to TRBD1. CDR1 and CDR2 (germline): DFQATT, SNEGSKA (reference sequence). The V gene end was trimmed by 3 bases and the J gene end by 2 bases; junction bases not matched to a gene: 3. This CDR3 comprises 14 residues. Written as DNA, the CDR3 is TGCAGTGCTAGGGAGGGACAGGGGAACTATGGCTACACCTTC. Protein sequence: CSAREGQGNYGYTF.

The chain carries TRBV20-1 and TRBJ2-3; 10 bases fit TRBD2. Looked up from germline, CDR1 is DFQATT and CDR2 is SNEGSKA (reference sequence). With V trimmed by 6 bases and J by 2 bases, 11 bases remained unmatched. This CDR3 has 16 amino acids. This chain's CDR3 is CSAPVSGRGVTDTQYF. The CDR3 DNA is TGCAGTGCCCCCGTGAGCGGGAGGGGAGTCACAGATACGCAGTATTTT.

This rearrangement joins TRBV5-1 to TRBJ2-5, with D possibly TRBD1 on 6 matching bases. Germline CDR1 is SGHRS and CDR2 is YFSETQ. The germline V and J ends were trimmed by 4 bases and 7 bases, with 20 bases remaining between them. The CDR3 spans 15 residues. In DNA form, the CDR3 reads TGCGCCAGCAGCCCCGAGACAGGACCAAGTGGGACCCAGTACTTC. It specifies CASSPETGPSGTQYF. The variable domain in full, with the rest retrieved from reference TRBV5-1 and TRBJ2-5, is KAGVTQTPRYLIKTRGQQVTLSCSPISGHRSVSWYQQTPGQGLQFLFEYFSETQRNKGNFPGRFSGRQFSNSRSEMNVSTLELGDSALYLCASSPETGPSGTQYFGPGTRLLVL.

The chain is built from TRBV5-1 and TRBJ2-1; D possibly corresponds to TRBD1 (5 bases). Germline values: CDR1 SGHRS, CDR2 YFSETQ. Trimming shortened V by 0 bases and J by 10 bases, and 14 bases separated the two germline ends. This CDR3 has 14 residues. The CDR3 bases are TGCGCCAGCAGCTTGGCATCAGGGTTTAGGGAGCAGTTCTTC. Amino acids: CASSLASGFREQFF. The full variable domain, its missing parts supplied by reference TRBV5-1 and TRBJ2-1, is KAGVTQTPRYLIKTRGQQVTLSCSPISGHRSVSWYQQTPGQGLQFLFEYFSETQRNKGNFPGRFSGRQFSNSRSEMNVSTLELGDSALYLCASSLASGFREQFFGPGTRLTVL.

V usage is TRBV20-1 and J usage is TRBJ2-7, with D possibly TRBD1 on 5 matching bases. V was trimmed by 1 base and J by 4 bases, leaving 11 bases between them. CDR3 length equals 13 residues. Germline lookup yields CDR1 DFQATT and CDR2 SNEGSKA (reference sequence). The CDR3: CSARGQIDYEQYF. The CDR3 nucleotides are TGCAGTGCTAGAGGACAGATCGATTACGAGCAGTACTTC.